This is a list of T cell receptor beta chains from one sample in a study of T cells expressing NK-cell markers. TCRdb reworked the 5' RACE reads into one entry per CDR3 protein, no DNA. This table lists roughly 180,000 distinct CDR3 sequences. The sequencing input was blood T cells: a sorted CD56 or NKG2C T cell subset, CD4+ or CD8+ T cells, or bulk PBMC T cells (not recorded which). These receptors came from a woman between 18 and 69 years old in good health. The CDR3 runs from the conserved cysteine through the conserved F or W.

j_call v_call cdr3_aa
TRBJ2-1 TRBV29-1 CSALGSGEKDEQFF
TRBJ1-1 TRBV12-3/TRBV12-4 CASSLEAGIAEAFF
TRBJ1-1 TRBV7-8 CASSPPRGFNTEAFF
TRBJ2-1 TRBV7-3 CASSLNPSGIGGEQFF
TRBJ1-2 TRBV6-5 CASSSGPGYTF
TRBJ2-3 TRBV6-6 CASATGDRTYF
TRBJ2-2 TRBV11-2 CASSYPAKGTGELFF
TRBJ2-1 TRBV5-1 CASSLGLSSSYNEQFF
TRBJ2-3 TRBV30 CAWSPDSTDTQYF
TRBJ2-5 TRBV3-1 CASSQVYGRAETQYF
TRBJ2-5 TRBV2 CASRHQARQGAQETQYF
TRBJ2-3 TRBV12-3/TRBV12-4 CASSPQSGDTQYF
TRBJ2-7 TRBV4-2 CASSQEITGSIIYEQYF
TRBJ1-6 TRBV4-1 CASRVDRHNSPLHF
TRBJ2-5 TRBV18 CASSPTAGTQETQYF
TRBJ2-7 TRBV15 CATSRHSGNTYEQYF
TRBJ2-2 TRBV6-1 CASTVGGGTGELFF
TRBJ2-3 TRBV7-3 CASSLRDRGVSDTQYF
TRBJ1-5 TRBV24-1 CATSDTYSNQPQHF
TRBJ2-1 TRBV15 CATRVPGLAGRQKGSYNEQFF
TRBJ2-3 TRBV28 CASSLGGLKYF
TRBJ1-5 TRBV7-8 CASSPRPGLDNQPQHF
TRBJ2-1 TRBV5-1 CASSFGGGGMYNEQFF
TRBJ1-4 TRBV20-1 CSAEGRVEEKLFF
TRBJ2-7 TRBV20-1 CSARAINGVPYEQYF
TRBJ2-5 TRBV12-3/TRBV12-4 CASSFSETQYF
TRBJ1-1 TRBV29-1 CSVVRDLNTEAFF
TRBJ2-5 TRBV12-3/TRBV12-4 CASSPNIRETQYF
TRBJ2-3 TRBV5-6 CASSLAVGASDTQYF
TRBJ2-5 TRBV24-1 CATSDGRGGTTQYF
TRBJ2-1 TRBV2 CASSTGVGQFF
TRBJ2-1 TRBV20-1 CSASKAVGEQFF
TRBJ2-1 TRBV28 CASSLPSASGSVRWQFF